This TCR beta chain was observed in a study of blood T cell repertoires in COVID-19. Study-level information: Acute-phase and convalescent COVID-19 samples originated in the United States, Italy and Spain. PBMCs, B-cell-depleted T cells, or T cells were the source of the cDNA or gDNA that made up the material.

The CDR3 runs to 15 residues. The germline V gene has CDR1 SGHRS and CDR2 YFSETQ. The V gene end was trimmed by 0 bases and the J gene end by 6 bases; junction bases not matched to a gene: 5. TCRdb's table, derived via immunoSEQ multiplex PCR, lists solely in-frame clones and lacks some. The sample lists about 220,000 clones, approximately 84% occurring once. This receptor was identified in a man aged 40-55 years with active or convalescent COVID-19. The chain couples TRBV5-1 to TRBJ1-4; 7 bases line up with TRBD1. The sequenced sample consisted of peripheral blood. CDR3 DNA sequence: TGCGCCAGCAGCTTGGGGGACAGAGATTATGAAAAACTGTTTTTT. Amino acids: CASSLGDRDYEKLFF.